The following is a TCR beta chain sequence with its context. Its target is unknown. Within the sample, other DNA sequences also encode this same CDR3. These data originate in a study of shared clonotypes between healthy human individuals. Study as a whole: Per donor, CD8 memory used one plate, CD8 naive used two, CD4 memory used three and CD4 naive used three. Findings and limits, study-wide: When naive CD4 clonotypes were compared across several donors, 5% to 5.5% were shared.

Profiling relied on immunoSEQ multiplex PCR, and the TCRdb table lists in-frame clones only, not all of them. The sample holds about 960,000 clones, approximately 80% seen once. Sequencing was performed on memory CD4+ T cells sorted from blood. The subset denotes: CD45RA-negative fraction. The clonotype originates from a man aged 18 to 35 in good health.

The CDR3 DNA reads as TGTGCCTGGGGGGACGGCGCTGATCAGCCCCAGCATTTT. This encodes CAWGDGADQPQHF. The chain combines TRBV30 with TRBJ1-5, with D perhaps TRBD1 (5 bases). V shed 5 bases and J shed 5 bases, with 13 bases lying between them. Germline CDR1 and CDR2: GTSNPN and SVGIG (reference sequence). The CDR3 length is 13 residues.